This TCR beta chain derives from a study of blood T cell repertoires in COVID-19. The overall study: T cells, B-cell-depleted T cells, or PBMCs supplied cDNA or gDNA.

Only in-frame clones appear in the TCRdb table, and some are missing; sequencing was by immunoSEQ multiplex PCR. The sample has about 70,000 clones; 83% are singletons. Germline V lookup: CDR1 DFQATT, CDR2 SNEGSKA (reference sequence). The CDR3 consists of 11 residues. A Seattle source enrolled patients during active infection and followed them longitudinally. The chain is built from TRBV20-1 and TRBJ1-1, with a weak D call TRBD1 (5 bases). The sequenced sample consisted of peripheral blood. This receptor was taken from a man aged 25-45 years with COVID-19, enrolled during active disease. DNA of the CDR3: TGCAGACATACAGGGAACACTGAAGCTTTCTTT. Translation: CRHTGNTEAFF.